The 14 T cell receptor beta chains below all came from one sample that was sequenced in a study of blood T cells in healthy people across ages. Through a sample-barcoded 5' primer and a J-beta primer mix, a second PCR was run for about 6 to 11 cycles. TCRdb ran MiXCR on the 5' RACE reads and lists one entry per CDR3 protein. The sample includes around 800,000 distinct CDR3 sequences, about a quarter of them seen just once. This sample also belongs to another study, concerning T cells of mothers and their children.

The material sequenced was blood. All receptors derive from a boy aged 5-17 years in good health.

The V call is TRBV14, the J call TRBJ1-2; D not resolved. The germline CDR1 and CDR2 sequences are SGHDN and FVKESK. The CDR3 totals 13 residues. Trimming took off 0 bases at V and 5 bases at J, with 7 bases between the two ends. CDR3 amino acids: CASSQDFSYGYTF. The CDR3 DNA is TGTGCCAGCAGCCAAGATTTCTCTTATGGCTACACCTTC.

This clonotype was observed a handful of times. The V gene is TRBV5-1, the J gene TRBJ2-7; no clear D. The length of the CDR3 is 12 residues. Germline V gene lookup returns CDR1 SGHRS and CDR2 YFSETQ. Trimming removed 2 bases from V and 6 bases from J, with 9 bases in between. Here the CDR3 DNA reads TGCGCCAGCAGCTTACCAGAAGGCGAGCAGTACTTC. It specifies CASSLPEGEQYF.

There are many counts of this clonotype. This chain uses TRBV3-1 with TRBJ2-7; D may correspond to TRBD1 or TRBD2 (5 bases each). The CDR3 length is 13 residues. Trimming took off 2 bases at V and 2 bases at J, with 7 bases between the two ends. Germline V gives CDR1 LGHDT, CDR2 YNNKEL (reference sequence). The CDR3 loop reads CASSQQGPYEQYF. The CDR3 region has the DNA TGTGCCAGCAGCCAACAGGGACCCTACGAGCAGTACTTC.

The genes are TRBV5-1 and TRBJ1-2, with 7 bases matching TRBD1. CDR1 SGHRS and CDR2 YFSETQ come from the germline V gene. The V gene end was trimmed by 4 bases and the J gene end by 3 bases; junction bases not matched to a gene: 9. This CDR3 is 15 amino acids long. The CDR3 coding sequence is TGCGCCAGCAGCCCAGGGGGTTCTAAGGACTATGGCTACACCTTC. Translation gives CASSPGGSKDYGYTF. Variable domain in full (rest from reference TRBV5-1 and TRBJ1-2): KAGVTQTPRYLIKTRGQQVTLSCSPISGHRSVSWYQQTPGQGLQFLFEYFSETQRNKGNFPGRFSGRQFSNSRSEMNVSTLELGDSALYLCASSPGGSKDYGYTFGSGTRLTVV.

This clonotype turned up a few times. The chain has TRBV12-3 or TRBV12-4 and TRBJ2-5; the D gene is possibly TRBD1 (8 bases). The CDR3 is 14 residues long. Trimming removed 10 bases from V and 4 bases from J, with 19 bases in between. The CDR3 reads CATGRTGSTETQYF. For the CDR3, the DNA is TGTGCCACCGGGAGGACAGGGTCGACAGAGACCCAGTACTTC.

Concerning this clonotype itself: A far more abundant clone sits one base away, making this likely a read error. The chain has TRBV12-3 or TRBV12-4 and TRBJ2-3; no firm D call. CDR3 length equals 11 residues. Trimming left V 7 bases short and J 2 bases short, with 4 bases between. CDR3 amino acids: CASTLTDTQYF. The CDR3 DNA is TGTGCCAGCACCCTCACAGATACGCAGTATTTT.

The chain carries TRBV24-1 and TRBJ2-1; D gene unclear. Trimming left V 5 bases short and J 10 bases short, with 8 bases between. The germline V gene encodes CDR1 KGHDR and CDR2 SFDVKD. The length of the CDR3 is 11 residues. The CDR3 coding sequence is TGTGCCACCAGTGTGGACGGGGAGCAGTTCTTC. This gives the protein CATSVDGEQFF.

This clonotype was picked up a small number of times. This chain connects TRBV11-1 to TRBJ2-3; D remains unclear. Germline V CDR1 and CDR2: SGHAT, FQDESV (reference sequence). The CDR3 has 15 amino acids. V was trimmed by 5 bases and J by 3 bases, leaving 15 bases between them. The CDR3 loop reads CASSPAMVGTDTQYF. The CDR3, as DNA: TGTGCCAGCAGCCCGGCGATGGTAGGGACAGATACGCAGTATTTT.

The rearrangement links TRBV2 to TRBJ2-4; D is unresolved. The CDR3 sequence is 15 residues long. Trimming took off 2 bases at V and 1 base at J, with 9 bases between the two ends. CDR1 is SNHLY, CDR2 FYNNEI, per germline. The CDR3: CASSEKSYAKNIQYF. The CDR3 region has the DNA TGTGCCAGCAGTGAAAAGTCTTACGCCAAAAACATTCAGTACTTC.

This CDR3 reads CASSEQGWGSYEQYF. The CDR3 DNA reads TGTGCCAGCAGTGAACAGGGTTGGGGATCCTACGAGCAGTACTTC. The V call is TRBV2, the J call TRBJ2-7, with a possible D match to TRBD1 (5 bases). The germline V gene encodes CDR1 SNHLY and CDR2 FYNNEI. The CDR3 is 15 amino acids. Trimming left V 2 bases short and J 1 base short, with 12 bases between.

V gene TRBV2 combines with J gene TRBJ1-6, with unresolved D. The CDR3 has 15 amino acids. Germline CDR1 SNHLY, CDR2 FYNNEI. V was pared by 4 bases and J by 7 bases, with 14 bases between. This chain's CDR3 is CASSAIRVGNSPLHF. For the CDR3, the DNA is TGTGCCAGCAGTGCCATTAGGGTTGGGAATTCACCCCTCCACTTT.

This chain links TRBV21-1 with TRBJ2-4; TRBD1, the table's D call, was not compared with the DNA. TRBV21-1 is tagged as a pseudogene. The CDR3 runs 16 residues. CDR3 coding DNA: TGTGCCAGCAGCCACAAAGAGGGCGACAGGGGGAACATTCAGTACTTC. Residues: CASSHKEGDRGNIQYF.

V and J are TRBV24-1 and TRBJ2-2, with TRBD1 matching over 8 bases. Germline V gives CDR1 KGHDR, CDR2 SFDVKD. The CDR3 spans 14 residues. After removal of 8 bases from V and 8 bases from J, the junction contained 9 bases not matched to a gene. In nucleotides, the CDR3 is TGTGCCACCATGGGGCAGGGGGCAGTTGGGGAGCTGTTTTTT. Protein product: CATMGQGAVGELFF.

The chain couples TRBV29-1 to TRBJ2-1, with TRBD2 matching 11 bases. The J call could be wrong; TRBJ2-5 is a better fit for the DNA end. This CDR3 is 15 amino acids long. Germline CDR1 SQVTM, CDR2 ANQGSEA. The CDR3 DNA reads as TGCAGCGTTACGCCGGGACTAGCGGTCCAAGAGACCCAGTACTTC. Residues: CSVTPGLAVQETQYF.